The 30 T cell receptor beta chains below all came from one sample that was sequenced in a study of a mutant IDH1 vaccine in newly diagnosed glioma. The antigens of these receptors remain unknown. Time point indicated: week 35, safety follow-up. In every dose of vaccine, 300 ug of mutant IDH1 20-mer peptide was given alongside topical imiquimod. Profiled with immunoSEQ multiplex PCR; TCRdb holds only in-frame clones, not every one. The table includes around 50,000 clones, more than 65% detected once. The sample consisted of PBMCs, taken from a glioma patient whose treatment included an IDH1 peptide vaccine. These receptors were taken from a man aged 40-49 years with glioma.

The CDR3 bases are TGCAGCGCTGCGGGGGCTAGCACAGATACGCAGTATTTT. It codes for CSAAGASTDTQYF. The genes are TRBV29-1 and TRBJ2-3; TRBD2 might be the D (7 bases). The CDR3 is made up of 13 amino acids. V shed 7 bases and J shed 0 bases, with 11 bases lying between them. Germline lookup yields CDR1 SQVTM and CDR2 ANQGSEA.

This chain connects TRBV7-9 to TRBJ1-2; D ambiguous. Germline V gene sequence: CDR1 SEHNR, CDR2 FQNEAQ (reference sequence). CDR3 length equals 15 residues. Trimming took off 0 bases at V and 2 bases at J, with 10 bases between the two ends. DNA for the CDR3: TGTGCCAGCAGCTTAGCGCTTGTCCGAAACTATGGCTACACCTTC. Protein sequence: CASSLALVRNYGYTF. The entire variable domain, with the rest obtained from reference TRBV7-9 and TRBJ1-2, is as follows: DTGVSQNPRHKITKRGQNVTFRCDPISEHNRLYWYRQTLGQGPEFLTYFQNEAQLEKSRLLSDRFSAERPKGSFSTLEIQRTEQGDSAMYLCASSLALVRNYGYTFGSGTRLTVV.

The chain employs TRBV5-1 and TRBJ2-7, with 10 bases aligning to TRBD1. Trimming cost V 4 bases and J 3 bases; bases outside gene matches: 4. Per germline, CDR1 SGHRS and CDR2 YFSETQ. The CDR3 runs to 14 residues. CDR3 residues: CASSPGTGVYEQYF. In DNA, the CDR3 is TGCGCCAGCAGCCCCGGGACAGGGGTCTACGAGCAGTACTTC.

This chain connects TRBV7-2 to TRBJ2-7, with 8 bases lining up with TRBD1. Germline CDR1 SGHTA, CDR2 FQGNSA. V lost 5 bases, J lost 4 bases, and 13 bases stayed unmatched. CDR3 length: 16 amino acids. This chain's CDR3 is CASSPHGTGRRYEQYF. The CDR3 bases are TGTGCCAGCAGCCCCCACGGGACAGGCCGTAGGTACGAGCAGTACTTC.

This chain joins TRBV18 and TRBJ1-6; D remains unclear. The V gene lost 5 bases and the J gene lost 10 bases, with 12 bases spanning the gap. The CDR3 spans 13 residues. The V gene's germline CDR1 is KGHSH and CDR2 LQKENI. The CDR3 DNA sequence: TGTGCCAGCTCAGTAAACAGCGGATCACCCCTCCACTTT. This gives the protein CASSVNSGSPLHF.

This clone appeared a few times. The gene calls are TRBV11-2 and TRBJ1-1; D may be TRBD1 (6 bases). Germline CDR1 and CDR2: SGHAT and FQNNGV. Deletions cut 4 bases from V and 10 bases from J, with 22 bases between. The length of the CDR3 is 15 residues. CDR3 DNA: TGTGCCAGCAGCTCTCAAAGGGCTTTTGGCAGGGGAGCTTTCTTT. Its protein is CASSSQRAFGRGAFF.

This clone came up a few times. V gene TRBV6-5 combines with J gene TRBJ1-1; no clear D gene. Germline V CDR1 and CDR2: MNHEY, SVGAGI. With 2 bases removed from V and 6 bases from J, the gap between germline ends came to 13 bases. The CDR3 contains 14 residues. CDR3 amino acids: CASSYDVSTAEAFF. CDR3 nucleotide sequence: TGTGCCAGCAGTTACGACGTCTCTACCGCTGAAGCTTTCTTT.

The chain has TRBV5-6 and TRBJ2-3; D is unresolved. With 6 bases removed from V and 2 bases from J, the gap between germline ends came to 16 bases. Germline-derived CDR1 and CDR2 are SGHDT and YYEEEE. This CDR3 has 15 residues. The DNA of the CDR3 is TGTGCCAGCACCTGGTCGGATCGCGACACAGATACGCAGTATTTT. Translated, it gives CASTWSDRDTDTQYF.

The chain carries TRBV7-8 and TRBJ1-1; 9 bases align to TRBD1. The CDR3 sequence is 14 residues long. The germline gives CDR1 SGHVS, CDR2 FQNEAQ. The junction had 4 bases not matched to a gene; V was cut back by 4 bases and J by 4 bases. The CDR3 DNA follows: TGTGCCAGCAGCTACCAGACAGGGGGCACTGAAGCTTTCTTT. This translates into CASSYQTGGTEAFF.

The chain uses TRBV5-1 and TRBJ2-3, with 10 bases identical to TRBD1. The CDR3 runs 15 residues. The germline CDR1 and CDR2 sequences are SGHRS and YFSETQ. The trim removed 0 bases at V and 3 bases at J, leaving 1 base unmatched. The CDR3 loop reads CASSLGQGATDTQYF. The CDR3 nucleotides read TGCGCCAGCAGCTTGGGACAGGGGGCTACAGATACGCAGTATTTT.

This clone has only one observation. The chain recombines TRBV7-9 with TRBJ2-1, with D perhaps matching TRBD2 (6 bases). The germline V and J ends were trimmed by 5 bases and 7 bases, with 15 bases remaining between them. This CDR3 is built from 14 residues. Per germline, CDR1 SEHNR and CDR2 FQNEAQ (reference sequence). The CDR3 DNA sequence: TGTGCCAGCAGCCTAGGGTCCGCGGGAAATGAGCAGTTCTTC. This encodes CASSLGSAGNEQFF.

The chain links TRBV2 to TRBJ1-3; 8 nucleotides align to TRBD1. CDR3 length: 15 residues. Germline-derived CDR1 and CDR2 are SNHLY and FYNNEI. V dropped 5 bases and J dropped 1; count of bases not matched to a gene: 4. This CDR3 is CASSRTGSSGNTIYF. The CDR3 nucleotides read TGTGCCAGCAGTAGGACAGGGTCATCTGGAAACACCATATATTTT. The entire variable domain, with the rest obtained from reference TRBV2 and TRBJ1-3, is as follows: EPEVTQTPSHQVTQMGQEVILRCVPISNHLYFYWYRQILGQKVEFLVSFYNNEISEKSEIFDDQFSVERPDGSNFTLKIRSTKLEDSAMYFCASSRTGSSGNTIYFGEGSWLTVV.

This chain links TRBV9 with TRBJ2-7, with a tentative D call TRBD1 (6 bases). This CDR3 is 15 amino acids long. V lost 0 bases, J lost 4 bases, and 14 bases lay in between. CDR1 is SGDLS and CDR2 is YYNGEE in the germline V gene. The CDR3 DNA is TGTGCCAGCAGCGTAGAGGCCAGGGGATATTACGAGCAGTACTTC. This gives the protein CASSVEARGYYEQYF. Full variable domain (outside the CDR3, taken from reference TRBV9 and TRBJ2-7): DSGVTQTPKHLITATGQRVTLRCSPRSGDLSVYWYQQSLDQGLQFLIQYYNGEERAKGNILERFSAQQFPDLHSELNLSSLELGDSALYFCASSVEARGYYEQYFGPGTRLTVT.

The chain combines TRBV5-1 with TRBJ1-1, with D maybe TRBD1 (5 bases). CDR1 SGHRS and CDR2 YFSETQ come from the germline V gene. Deletions cut 0 bases from V and 4 bases from J, with 7 bases between. The CDR3 has 13 amino acids. In DNA, the CDR3 is TGCGCCAGCAGCTTGGGGACAAGCACTGAAGCTTTCTTT. This translates into CASSLGTSTEAFF.

The rearrangement links TRBV30 to TRBJ2-3; D is undetermined. The CDR3 covers 13 residues. Germline V gives CDR1 GTSNPN, CDR2 SVGIG (reference sequence). The ends were cut back, 1 base at V and 3 bases at J, with 8 bases in the middle. The CDR3 region has the DNA TGTGCCTGGAGTGGGTTTGGGACAGATACGCAGTATTTT. Its translation is CAWSGFGTDTQYF.

The chain carries TRBV9 and TRBJ2-5; 11 bases match TRBD2. The CDR3 length is 18 residues. J gave up 3 bases and V 2 bases, and 12 bases lay outside the gene matches. Germline V lookup: CDR1 SGDLS, CDR2 YYNGEE. The CDR3 DNA sequence: TGTGCCAGCAGCGTGGGGGTTAGCGGGGGGGCCGGAGAAGAGACCCAGTACTTC. Its translation: CASSVGVSGGAGEETQYF.

Note on this clone: A junction boundary mismatches the germline segment, possibly from a read error. The chain is built from TRBV7-7 and TRBJ2-1; 10 positions agree with TRBD2. Germline V gene lookup returns CDR1 SSHAT and CDR2 FNYEAQ (reference sequence). This CDR3 spans 16 amino acids. This chain's CDR3 is CASSLDLTSGNNEQFF. The CDR3 DNA is TGTGCTAGCAGCTTAGATTTAACTAGCGGGAACAATGAGCAGTTCTTC.

The rearrangement uses TRBV7-8 and TRBJ2-1, with D hard to call. This CDR3 has 13 amino acids. CDR1 is SGHVS and CDR2 is FQNEAQ in the germline V gene. Trimming cost V 1 base and J 6 bases, with 7 bases left between them. CDR3 loop: CASSLDLTNEQFF. The CDR3 DNA follows: TGTGCCAGCAGCTTAGATCTCACCAATGAGCAGTTCTTC.

In this sample, this clone turned up once. The J gene is TRBJ1-1, the V gene TRBV29-1; unclear D gene. The CDR3 extends over 16 amino acids. Germline V CDR1 and CDR2: SQVTM, ANQGSEA. Trimming shortened V by 3 bases and J by 4 bases, and 21 bases separated the two germline ends. The CDR3 nucleotides are TGCAGCGTTGACCTAACTTTCCAGCGGTACATCACTGAAGCTTTCTTT. Its protein product is CSVDLTFQRYITEAFF.

The chain uses TRBV5-1 and TRBJ1-2; 9 bases line up with TRBD1. The trim removed 2 bases at V and 5 bases at J, leaving 1 base unmatched. Germline loops: CDR1 SGHRS, CDR2 YFSETQ. The CDR3 contains 13 residues. The CDR3 protein is CASSLQGAYGYTF. DNA of the CDR3: TGCGCCAGCAGCTTACAGGGGGCGTATGGCTACACCTTC.

The gene calls are TRBV19 and TRBJ1-1; D unclear. The CDR3 consists of 13 residues. V was shortened by 3 bases and J by 5 bases, with 10 bases between the two germline ends. Germline V lookup: CDR1 LNHDA, CDR2 SQIVND (reference sequence). Here the CDR3 reads CASSIERRTEAFF. The CDR3 bases are TGTGCCAGTAGTATTGAGCGGCGGACTGAAGCTTTCTTT.

The chain recombines TRBV27 with TRBJ1-6; weak D call: TRBD1 (6 bases). Germline V CDR1 and CDR2: MNHEY, SMNVEV (reference sequence). The CDR3 has 14 amino acids. The germline V and J ends were trimmed by 6 bases and 6 bases, with 12 bases remaining between them. The CDR3 nucleotides are TGTGCCAGCAGAACAGGGTTAGGTAATTCACCCCTCCACTTT. Protein sequence: CASRTGLGNSPLHF.

V gene TRBV19 combines with J gene TRBJ1-6; 12 nucleotides line up with TRBD1. The CDR3 consists of 14 residues. Germline CDR1 reads LNHDA; CDR2 reads SQIVND (reference sequence). With V trimmed by 8 bases and J by 10 bases, 6 bases remained unmatched. CDR3 residues: CASAGTGGRSPLHF. The CDR3 region has the DNA TGTGCCAGTGCCGGGACAGGGGGCCGGTCACCCCTCCACTTT.

The chain couples TRBV29-1 to TRBJ1-5; TRBD1 aligns across 8 bases. CDR1 is SQVTM and CDR2 is ANQGSEA in the germline V gene. The CDR3 loop spans 13 amino acids. V was clipped by 4 bases and J by 7 bases; unmatched bases: 6. This CDR3 reads CSVATGGSQPQHF. CDR3 nucleotide sequence: TGCAGCGTTGCAACAGGGGGTAGCCAGCCCCAGCATTTT.

V is TRBV7-9 and J is TRBJ2-7, with TRBD1 identical over 7 bases. Germline-derived CDR1 and CDR2 are SEHNR and FQNEAQ (reference sequence). The CDR3 contains 14 residues. The V and J ends lost 1 base and 3 bases, in that order; junction bases with no gene match: 3. This CDR3 reads CASSLVDRDYEQYF. The CDR3 DNA is TGTGCCAGCAGCTTAGTAGACAGGGACTACGAGCAGTACTTC.

This clone was seen just once. This rearrangement joins TRBV7-2 to TRBJ1-4, with 10 bases that match TRBD1. The CDR3 totals 16 residues. The germline V gene has CDR1 SGHTA and CDR2 FQGNSA. V trimming: 5 bases; J trimming: 3 bases; junction bases outside the gene matches: 6. Written as DNA, the CDR3 is TGTGCCAGCAGCCCAGGCGGGACAGGGGCTAATGAAAAACTGTTTTTT. It is translated as CASSPGGTGANEKLFF.

This sequence joins TRBV2 and TRBJ2-2; weak D call: TRBD1 (5 bases). CDR3 length: 13 amino acids. Germline V gene lookup returns CDR1 SNHLY and CDR2 FYNNEI. The germline V and J ends were trimmed by 4 bases and 5 bases, with 8 bases remaining between them. The DNA of the CDR3 is TGTGCCAGCAGTGGAGCAGGGACCGGGGAGCTGTTTTTT. The encoded protein is CASSGAGTGELFF.

This clone was counted a few times. Different DNA sequences within this sample yield the same CDR3. This chain connects TRBV2 to TRBJ2-2, with a weak D call TRBD2 (5 bases). The V and J ends lost 2 bases and 2 bases respectively, with 9 bases between them. The CDR3 has 15 residues. Germline CDR1 and CDR2: SNHLY and FYNNEI. The CDR3 here is CASSESLANTGELFF. The DNA of the CDR3 is TGTGCCAGCAGTGAATCCCTAGCCAACACCGGGGAGCTGTTTTTT. Using reference TRBV2 and TRBJ2-2 for the parts outside the CDR3, the full variable domain is EPEVTQTPSHQVTQMGQEVILRCVPISNHLYFYWYRQILGQKVEFLVSFYNNEISEKSEIFDDQFSVERPDGSNFTLKIRSTKLEDSAMYFCASSESLANTGELFFGEGSRLTVL.

The genes are TRBV6-5 and TRBJ2-7, with 9 bases that match TRBD1. Trimming at V came to 5 bases and at J to 3 bases, leaving 8 bases not matched to a gene. The CDR3 has 15 amino acids. Germline CDR1 is MNHEY and CDR2 is SVGAGI. The CDR3 is CASSQPGTGSYEQYF. The CDR3 DNA reads TGTGCCAGCAGTCAACCCGGGACAGGGAGCTACGAGCAGTACTTC.

The V gene is TRBV7-9, the J gene TRBJ2-7; no firm D call. The ends were cut back, 6 bases at V and 1 base at J, with 13 bases in the middle. Germline CDR1 SEHNR, CDR2 FQNEAQ (reference sequence). There are 14 residues in the CDR3. The CDR3 nucleotides are TGTGCCAGCAGTTCTAGTTGGCGGTCCTACGAGCAGTACTTC. Its translation: CASSSSWRSYEQYF.